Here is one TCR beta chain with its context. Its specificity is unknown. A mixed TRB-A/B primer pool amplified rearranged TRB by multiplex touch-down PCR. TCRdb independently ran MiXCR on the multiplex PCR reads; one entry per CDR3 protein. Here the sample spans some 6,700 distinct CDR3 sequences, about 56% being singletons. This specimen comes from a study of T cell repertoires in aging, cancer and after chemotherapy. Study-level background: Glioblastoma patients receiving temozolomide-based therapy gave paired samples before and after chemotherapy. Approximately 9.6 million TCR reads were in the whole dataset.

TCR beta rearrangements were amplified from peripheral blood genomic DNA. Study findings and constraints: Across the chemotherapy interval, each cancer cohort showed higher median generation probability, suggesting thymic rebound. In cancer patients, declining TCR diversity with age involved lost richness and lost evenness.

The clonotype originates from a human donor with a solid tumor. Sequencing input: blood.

The CDR3 DNA reads as TGTGCCAGCAGTTTCACAGGGGCCACCTACGAGCAGTACTTC. Amino acids: CASSFTGATYEQYF. The chain uses TRBV27 and TRBJ2-7; TRBD1 matches at 7 bases. V lost 3 bases to trimming and J lost 2 bases; unmatched junction nucleotides: 4. The CDR3 is 14 residues long. Per germline, CDR1 MNHEY and CDR2 SMNVEV (reference sequence).